The source of this T cell receptor beta chain is a study of blood T cell repertoires in COVID-19. The protocol was immunoSEQ multiplex PCR, while the TCRdb copy is restricted to in-frame clones and leaves out a portion. The data hold about 320,000 clones, with roughly 85% observed a single time. Participants were aged about 18 to 95 years, lived in over 20 US areas, and enrolled virtually. The CDR3 covers 16 residues. Per the germline V gene, CDR1 is MNHEY and CDR2 is SVGEGT. Trimming left V 2 bases short and J 4 bases short, with 14 bases between. The specimen was PBMCs or T cells enriched from blood (not recorded which). The receptor's source is a woman aged 25 to 39 who had recovered from COVID-19. This chain connects TRBV6-2 or TRBV6-3 to TRBJ2-2, with D possibly being TRBD1 (6 bases). The CDR3 DNA is TGTGCCAGCAGTTACCGGGCCCAGGGGAGCACCGGGGAGCTGTTTTTT. Its protein is CASSYRAQGSTGELFF.